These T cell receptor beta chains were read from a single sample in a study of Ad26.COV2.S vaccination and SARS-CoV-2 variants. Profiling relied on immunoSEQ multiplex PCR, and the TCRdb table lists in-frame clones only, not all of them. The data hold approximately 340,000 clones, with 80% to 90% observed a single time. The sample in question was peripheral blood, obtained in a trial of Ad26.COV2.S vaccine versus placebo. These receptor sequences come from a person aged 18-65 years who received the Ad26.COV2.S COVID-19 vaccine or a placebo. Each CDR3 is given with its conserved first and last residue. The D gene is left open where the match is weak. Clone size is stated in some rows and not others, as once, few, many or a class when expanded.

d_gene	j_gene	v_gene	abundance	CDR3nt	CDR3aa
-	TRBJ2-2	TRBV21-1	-	TGTGCCAGCAGCAAAGATCGAATCGGGGAGCTGTTTTTT	CASSKDRIGELFF
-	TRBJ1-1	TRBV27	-	TGTGCCAGCAGACCTACAGTTACATGGACTGAAGCTTTCTTT	CASRPTVTWTEAFF
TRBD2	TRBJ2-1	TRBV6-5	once	TGTGCCAGCAGGGTGGGACTAGCGGGAATCAATGAGCAGTTCTTC	CASRVGLAGINEQFF
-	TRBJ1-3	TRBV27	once	TGTGCCAGCAGTTCGTTCCGTGGGGCCTCTGGAAACACCATATATTTT	CASSSFRGASGNTIYF
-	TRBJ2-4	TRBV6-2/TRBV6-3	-	TGTGCCAGCAGTTACTCGAGCAACATTCAGTACTTC	CASSYSSNIQYF
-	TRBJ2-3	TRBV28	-	TGTGCCAGCAGTCTGATTGGAGATACGCAGTATTTT	CASSLIGDTQYF
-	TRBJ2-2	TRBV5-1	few	TGCGCCAGCAGCTTAAGCCCCTTCGGGGCTAGAACCATCACCGGGGAGCTGTTTTTT	CASSLSPFGARTITGELFF
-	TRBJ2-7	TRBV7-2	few	TGTGCCAGCAGCTTAGATGGTGCGGGGCTCTTCGAGCAGTACTTC	CASSLDGAGLFEQYF
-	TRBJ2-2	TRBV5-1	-	TGCGCCAGCAGAGGGACTTCGAACACCGGGGAGCTGTTTTTT	CASRGTSNTGELFF
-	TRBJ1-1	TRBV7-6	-	TGTGCCAGCAGCTTGAGGAGGGGTATGAACACTGAAGCTTTCTTT	CASSLRRGMNTEAFF
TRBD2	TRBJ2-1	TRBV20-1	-	TGCAGTGCTAGTATGCGCGGGGGGGACCCTCGCTCCTACAATGAGCAGTTCTTC	CSASMRGGDPRSYNEQFF
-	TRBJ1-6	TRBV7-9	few	TGTGCCAGCAGCCCCCGGGGCATCGTCAATTCACCCCTCCACTTT	CASSPRGIVNSPLHF
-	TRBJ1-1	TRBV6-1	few	TGTGCCAGCAGTGAGTCACCCGGGGGCCTGAACACTGAAGCTTTCTTT	CASSESPGGLNTEAFF
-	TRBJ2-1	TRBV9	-	TGTGCCAGCAATTCGGGGCTCTCCTACAATGAGCAGTTCTTC	CASNSGLSYNEQFF
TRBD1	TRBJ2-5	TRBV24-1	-	TGTGCCACCAGTTCCGACGGACAGGGGGCTGGGGAGACCCAGTACTTC	CATSSDGQGAGETQYF
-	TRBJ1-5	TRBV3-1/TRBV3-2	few	TGTGCCAGCAGCCAAGACAGGGGCAATCAGCCCCAGCATTTT	CASSQDRGNQPQHF